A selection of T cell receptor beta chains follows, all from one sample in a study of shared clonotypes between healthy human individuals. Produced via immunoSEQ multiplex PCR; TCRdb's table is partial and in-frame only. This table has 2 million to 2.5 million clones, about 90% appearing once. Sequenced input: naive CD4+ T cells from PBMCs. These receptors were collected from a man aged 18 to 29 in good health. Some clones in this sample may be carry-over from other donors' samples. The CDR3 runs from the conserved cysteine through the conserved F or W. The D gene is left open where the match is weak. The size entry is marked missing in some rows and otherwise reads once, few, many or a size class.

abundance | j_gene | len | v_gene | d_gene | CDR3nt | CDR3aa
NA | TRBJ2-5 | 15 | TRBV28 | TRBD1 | TGTGCCAGCAGTAACGGACAGGGGGCTCGGGAGACCCAGTACTTC | CASSNGQGARETQYF
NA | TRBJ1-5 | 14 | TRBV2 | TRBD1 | TGTGCCAGCAGTATCTTACAGGGGGATCAGCCCCAGCATTTT | CASSILQGDQPQHF
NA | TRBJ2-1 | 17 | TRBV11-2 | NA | TGTGCCAGCAGCTTAGATCTGGGAGGGGGATCCTACAATGAGCAGTTCTTC | CASSLDLGGGSYNEQFF
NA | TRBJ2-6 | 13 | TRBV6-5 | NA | TGTGCCAGCGAACGCTCTGGGGCCAACGTCCTGACTTTC | CASERSGANVLTF
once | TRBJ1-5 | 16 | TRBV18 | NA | TGTGCCAGCTCACCTCAACCGGGGCAACTCAATCAGCCCCAGCATTTT | CASSPQPGQLNQPQHF
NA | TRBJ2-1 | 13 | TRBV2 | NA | TGTGCCAGCAGGGAAGGCTCCTACAATGAGCAGTTCTTC | CASREGSYNEQFF
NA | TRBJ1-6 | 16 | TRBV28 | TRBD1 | TGTGCCAGCTTCTCCGGGACAGGGACCTATAATTCACCCCTCCACTTT | CASFSGTGTYNSPLHF
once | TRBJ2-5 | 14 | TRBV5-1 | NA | TGCGCCAGCAGCTTGGGACCGGAGGCGGAGACCCAGTACTTC | CASSLGPEAETQYF
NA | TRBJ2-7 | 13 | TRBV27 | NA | TGTGCCAGCAGTTTACAGGCCACCTACGAGCAGTACTTC | CASSLQATYEQYF
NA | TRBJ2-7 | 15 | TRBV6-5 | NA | TGTGCCAGCAGTTACTCTAGCGCTTATTCCTACGAGCAGTACTTC | CASSYSSAYSYEQYF
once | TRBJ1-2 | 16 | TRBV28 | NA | TGTGCCAGCAGTTTATTTGCGGGGTCGGGGGGTGATGGCTACACCTTC | CASSLFAGSGGDGYTF
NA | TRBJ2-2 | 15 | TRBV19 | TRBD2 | TGTGCCAGTGGGGGGCTAGCGGGTAACACCGGGGAGCTGTTTTTT | CASGGLAGNTGELFF
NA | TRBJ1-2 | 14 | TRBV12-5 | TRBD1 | TGTGCTAGTGGTTTTGGGACAGCTAACTATGGCTACACCTTC | CASGFGTANYGYTF
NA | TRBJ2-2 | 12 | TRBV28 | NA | TGTGCCAGCAGTTTAGTGGCCGGGGAGCTGTTTTTT | CASSLVAGELFF
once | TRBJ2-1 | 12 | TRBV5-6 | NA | TGTGCCAGCAGCTTGCTTCACCAGAGAGAGTTCTTC | CASSLLHQREFF
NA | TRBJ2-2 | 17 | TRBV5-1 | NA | TGCGCCAGCAGCTTGGCGCGTCCGCCCGCCGGCACCGGGGAGCTGTTTTTT | CASSLARPPAGTGELFF
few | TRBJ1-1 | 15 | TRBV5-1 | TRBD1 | TGCGCCAGCAGCCTTAGACAGGGGGCGGACACTGAAGCTTTCTTT | CASSLRQGADTEAFF
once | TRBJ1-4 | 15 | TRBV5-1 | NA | TGCGCCAGCAGCTTGGGACCTTCAACTAATGAAAAACTGTTTTTT | CASSLGPSTNEKLFF
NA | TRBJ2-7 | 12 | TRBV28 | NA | TGTGCCAGCAGCCAGACTACCTACGAGCAGTACTTC | CASSQTTYEQYF
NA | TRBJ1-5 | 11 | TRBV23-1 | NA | TGCGCCACCCCGACCGTGGGGCCCCAGCATTTT | CATPTVGPQHF
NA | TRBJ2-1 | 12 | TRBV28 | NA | TGTGCCAGCAGTTTCTACTCTAATGAGCAGTTCTTC | CASSFYSNEQFF
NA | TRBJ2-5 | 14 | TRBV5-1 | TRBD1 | TGCGCCAGCAGCGGAGACAGGGGGGAAGAGACCCAGTACTTC | CASSGDRGEETQYF
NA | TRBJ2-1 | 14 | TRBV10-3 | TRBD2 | TGTGCCATCAGTGAGTCGATCGATATCGCGGGAGGGCTCTTC | CAISESIDIAGGLF
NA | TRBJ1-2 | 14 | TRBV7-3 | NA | TGTGCCAGCAGCTTAGGAGGCGGCCCGGATGGCTACACCTTC | CASSLGGGPDGYTF
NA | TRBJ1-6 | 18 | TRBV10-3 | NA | TGTGCCATCAGTGAGTCGTCCAGGGATAGCTCCTATAATTCACCCCTCCACTTT | CAISESSRDSSYNSPLHF
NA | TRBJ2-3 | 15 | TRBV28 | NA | TGTGCCAGCAGATCCTCGGACTGGTACACAGATACGCAGTATTTT | CASRSSDWYTDTQYF
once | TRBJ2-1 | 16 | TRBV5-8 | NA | TGTGCCAGTCCCCCAATCCGGCCTAGCATAAACAATGAGCAGTTCTTC | CASPPIRPSINNEQFF
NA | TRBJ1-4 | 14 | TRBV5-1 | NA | TGCGCCAGCAGCTTTGACGGGATTAATGAAAAACTGTTTTTT | CASSFDGINEKLFF
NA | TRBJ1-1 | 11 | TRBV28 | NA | TGTGCCAGCGGCTCCAGGGGAGAAGCTTTCTTT | CASGSRGEAFF
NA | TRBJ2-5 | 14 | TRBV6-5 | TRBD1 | TGTGCCAGCAGTTACTGGGACAGCAAAGAGACCCAGTACTTC | CASSYWDSKETQYF
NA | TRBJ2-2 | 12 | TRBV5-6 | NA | TGTGCCAGCAGCTGGGGGACCGGGGAGCTGTTTTTT | CASSWGTGELFF
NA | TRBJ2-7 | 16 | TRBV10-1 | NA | TGCGCCAGCAGTGACGGAGGAAGACGGAGCTCCTACGAGCAGTACTTC | CASSDGGRRSSYEQYF
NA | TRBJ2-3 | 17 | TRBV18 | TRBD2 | TGTGCCAGCTCTCCTAGGACTAGCGGGAGGGACGCAGATACGCAGTATTTT | CASSPRTSGRDADTQYF
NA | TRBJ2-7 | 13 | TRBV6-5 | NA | TGTGCCAGCACCCCTGGTCCCCCCCACGAGCAGTACTTC | CASTPGPPHEQYF
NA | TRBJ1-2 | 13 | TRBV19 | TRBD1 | TGTGCCAGTACCCGGGACAGGGTGGATGGCTACACCTTC | CASTRDRVDGYTF
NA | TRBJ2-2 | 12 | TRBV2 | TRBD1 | TGTGCCAGCAGTTGGACAGGCGGGGAGCTGTTTTTT | CASSWTGGELFF
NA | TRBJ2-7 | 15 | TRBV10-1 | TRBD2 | TGCGCCAGCAGTCGTGGGAGCGGGAGAAGGGACGAGCAGTACTTC | CASSRGSGRRDEQYF
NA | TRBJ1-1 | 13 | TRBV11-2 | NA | TGTGCCAGCAGCTTCACCAGAGGGACTGAAGCTTTCTTT | CASSFTRGTEAFF
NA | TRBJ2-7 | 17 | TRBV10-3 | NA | TGTGCCATCAGTGTCCAGCGGGCTTTCTCATTTTCCTACGAGCAGTACTTC | CAISVQRAFSFSYEQYF
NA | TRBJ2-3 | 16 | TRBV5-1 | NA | TGCGCCAGCAGCTTGGTGGCAGCCCCTGGCACAGATACGCAGTATTTT | CASSLVAAPGTDTQYF
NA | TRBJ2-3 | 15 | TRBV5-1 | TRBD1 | TGCGCCAGCAGCCCCGGACAGGCGACCCCAGATACGCAGTATTTT | CASSPGQATPDTQYF
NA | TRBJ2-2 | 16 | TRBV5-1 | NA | TGCGCCAGCAGCTTGGTGGCCCCGCGAGGGTCCGGGGAGCTGTTTTTT | CASSLVAPRGSGELFF
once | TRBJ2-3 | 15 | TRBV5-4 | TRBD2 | TGTGCCAGCAGTCCGGTAGCGGGCGTCACAGATACGCAGTATTTT | CASSPVAGVTDTQYF
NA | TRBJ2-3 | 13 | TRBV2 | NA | TGTGCCAGCATAGTCGGTGGAACGGATACGCAGTATTTT | CASIVGGTDTQYF
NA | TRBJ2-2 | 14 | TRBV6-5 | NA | TGTGCCAGCAGGGCCCTGGGTTACACCGGGGAGCTGTTTTTT | CASRALGYTGELFF
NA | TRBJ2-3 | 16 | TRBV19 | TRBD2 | TGTGCCAGTAGGGAGCTAGCGGGACCCAGCACAGATACGCAGTATTTT | CASRELAGPSTDTQYF
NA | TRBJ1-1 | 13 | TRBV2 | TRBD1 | TGTGCCAGCAGTGGGGACAGGGAAACTGAAGCTTTCTTT | CASSGDRETEAFF
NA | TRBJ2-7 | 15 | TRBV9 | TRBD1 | TGTGCCAGCAGCGTAGCTGGGACAGGGGCCAGCGAGCAGTACTTC | CASSVAGTGASEQYF
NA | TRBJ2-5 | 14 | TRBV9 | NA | TGTGCCAGCAGTGCGGGACAGTCCCAAGAGACCCAGTACTTC | CASSAGQSQETQYF
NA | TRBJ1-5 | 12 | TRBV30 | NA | TGTGCCTGGAGTGGGTACAATCAGCCCCAGCATTTT | CAWSGYNQPQHF
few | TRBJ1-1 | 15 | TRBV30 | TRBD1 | TGTGCCTGGAGTACAGGGGCTGGAATGAACACTGAAGCTTTCTTT | CAWSTGAGMNTEAFF